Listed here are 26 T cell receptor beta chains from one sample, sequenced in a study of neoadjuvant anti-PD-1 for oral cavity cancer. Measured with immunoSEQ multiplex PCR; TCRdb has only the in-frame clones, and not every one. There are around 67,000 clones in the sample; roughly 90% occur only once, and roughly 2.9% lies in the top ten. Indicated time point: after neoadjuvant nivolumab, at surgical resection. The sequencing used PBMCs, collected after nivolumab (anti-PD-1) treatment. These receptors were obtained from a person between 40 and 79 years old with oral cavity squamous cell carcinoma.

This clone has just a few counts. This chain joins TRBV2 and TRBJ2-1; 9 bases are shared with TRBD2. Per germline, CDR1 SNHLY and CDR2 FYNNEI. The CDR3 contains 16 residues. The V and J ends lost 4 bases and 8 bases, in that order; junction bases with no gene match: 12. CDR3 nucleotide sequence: TGTGCCAGCAGTGCAAGCCCGGGACTAGCTCACCATGAGCAGTTCTTC. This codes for CASSASPGLAHHEQFF.

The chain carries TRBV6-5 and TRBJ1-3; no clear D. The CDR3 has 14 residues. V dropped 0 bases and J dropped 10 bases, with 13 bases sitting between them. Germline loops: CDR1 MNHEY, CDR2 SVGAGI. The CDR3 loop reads CASSYSNAWLTIYF. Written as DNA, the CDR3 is TGTGCCAGCAGTTACTCGAACGCATGGCTTACCATATATTTT.

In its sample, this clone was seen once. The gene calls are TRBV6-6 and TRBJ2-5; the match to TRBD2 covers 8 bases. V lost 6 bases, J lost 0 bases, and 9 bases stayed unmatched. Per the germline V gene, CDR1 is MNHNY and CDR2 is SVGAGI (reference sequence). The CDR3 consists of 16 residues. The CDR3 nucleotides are TGTGCCAGCAGCTCCGGGGCAGCGGGGGACCAAGAGACCCAGTACTTC. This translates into CASSSGAAGDQETQYF.

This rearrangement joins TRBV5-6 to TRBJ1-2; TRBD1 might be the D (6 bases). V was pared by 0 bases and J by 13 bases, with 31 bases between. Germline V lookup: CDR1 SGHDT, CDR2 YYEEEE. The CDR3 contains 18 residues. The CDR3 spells CASSLVHGTRSPTSHLTF. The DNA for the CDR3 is TGTGCCAGCAGCTTGGTTCACGGGACAAGGTCCCCGACGTCTCATCTCACCTTC.

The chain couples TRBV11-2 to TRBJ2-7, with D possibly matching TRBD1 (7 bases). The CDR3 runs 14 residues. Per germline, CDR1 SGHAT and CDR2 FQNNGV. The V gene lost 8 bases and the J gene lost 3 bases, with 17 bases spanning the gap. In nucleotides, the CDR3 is TGTGCCAGCGGTAGAGGGCAGGGGGGCTACGAGCAGTACTTC. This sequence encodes CASGRGQGGYEQYF. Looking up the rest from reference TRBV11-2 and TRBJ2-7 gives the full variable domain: EAGVAQSPRYKIIEKRQSVAFWCNPISGHATLYWYQQILGQGPKLLIQFQNNGVVDDSQLPKDRFSAERLKGVDSTLKIQPAKLEDSAVYLCASGRGQGGYEQYFGPGTRLTVT.

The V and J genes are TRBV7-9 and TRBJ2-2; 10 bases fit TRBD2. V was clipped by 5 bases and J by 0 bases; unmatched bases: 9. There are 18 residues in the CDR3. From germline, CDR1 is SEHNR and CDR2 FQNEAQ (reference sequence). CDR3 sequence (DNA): TGTGCCAGCAGCCGATACTGGACTAGCGGAACGAACACCGGGGAGCTGTTTTTT. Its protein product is CASSRYWTSGTNTGELFF.

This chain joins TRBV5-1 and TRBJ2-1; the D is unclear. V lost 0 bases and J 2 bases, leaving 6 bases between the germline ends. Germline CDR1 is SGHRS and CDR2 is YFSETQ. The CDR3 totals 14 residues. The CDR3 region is CASSLDYTYNEQFF. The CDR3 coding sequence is TGCGCCAGCAGCTTGGACTACACCTACAATGAGCAGTTCTTC.

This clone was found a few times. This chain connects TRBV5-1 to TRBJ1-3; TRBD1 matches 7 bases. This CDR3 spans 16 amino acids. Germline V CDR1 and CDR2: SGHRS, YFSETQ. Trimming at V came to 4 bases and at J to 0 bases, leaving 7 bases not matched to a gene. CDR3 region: CASSADRSASGNTIYF. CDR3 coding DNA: TGCGCCAGCAGCGCGGACAGGTCTGCCTCTGGAAACACCATATATTTT. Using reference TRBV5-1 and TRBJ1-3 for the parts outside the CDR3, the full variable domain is KAGVTQTPRYLIKTRGQQVTLSCSPISGHRSVSWYQQTPGQGLQFLFEYFSETQRNKGNFPGRFSGRQFSNSRSEMNVSTLELGDSALYLCASSADRSASGNTIYFGEGSWLTVV.

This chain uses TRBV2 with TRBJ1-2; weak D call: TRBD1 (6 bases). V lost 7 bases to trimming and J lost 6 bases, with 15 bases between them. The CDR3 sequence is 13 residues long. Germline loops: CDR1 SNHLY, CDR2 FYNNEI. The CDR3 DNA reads TGTGCCAGCACGGGGGGCCCCCCGAATGGCTACACCTTC. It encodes CASTGGPPNGYTF.

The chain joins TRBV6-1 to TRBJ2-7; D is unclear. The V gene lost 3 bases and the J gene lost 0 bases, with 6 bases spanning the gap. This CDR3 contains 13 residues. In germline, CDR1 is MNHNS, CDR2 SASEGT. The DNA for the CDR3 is TGTGCCAGCAGTGAGGGGAACTCCTACGAGCAGTACTTC. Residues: CASSEGNSYEQYF.

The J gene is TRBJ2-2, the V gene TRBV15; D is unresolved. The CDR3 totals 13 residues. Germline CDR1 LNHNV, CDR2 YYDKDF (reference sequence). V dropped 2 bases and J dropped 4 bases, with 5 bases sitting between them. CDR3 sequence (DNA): TGTGCCACCAGCAGACTCGGCACCGGGGAGCTGTTTTTT. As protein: CATSRLGTGELFF.

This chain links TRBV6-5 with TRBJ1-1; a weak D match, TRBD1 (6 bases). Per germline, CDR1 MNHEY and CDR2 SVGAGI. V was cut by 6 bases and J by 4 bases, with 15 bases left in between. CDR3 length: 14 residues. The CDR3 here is CASRRTGMGTEAFF. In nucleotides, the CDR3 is TGTGCCAGCAGACGAACAGGGATGGGCACTGAAGCTTTCTTT.

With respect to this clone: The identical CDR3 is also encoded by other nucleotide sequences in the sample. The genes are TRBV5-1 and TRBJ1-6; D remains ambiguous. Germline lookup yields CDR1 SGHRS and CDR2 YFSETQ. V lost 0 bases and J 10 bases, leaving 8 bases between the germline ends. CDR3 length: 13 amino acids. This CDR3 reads CASSLAGYSPLHF. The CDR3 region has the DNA TGCGCCAGCAGCTTGGCGGGATACTCACCCCTCCACTTT.

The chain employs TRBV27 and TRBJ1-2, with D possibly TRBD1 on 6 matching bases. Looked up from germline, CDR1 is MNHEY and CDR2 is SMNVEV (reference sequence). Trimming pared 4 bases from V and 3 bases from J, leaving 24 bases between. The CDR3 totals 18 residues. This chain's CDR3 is CASSSNPMGHGGDYGYTF. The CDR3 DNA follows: TGTGCCAGCAGTTCAAACCCTATGGGACACGGAGGAGACTATGGCTACACCTTC.

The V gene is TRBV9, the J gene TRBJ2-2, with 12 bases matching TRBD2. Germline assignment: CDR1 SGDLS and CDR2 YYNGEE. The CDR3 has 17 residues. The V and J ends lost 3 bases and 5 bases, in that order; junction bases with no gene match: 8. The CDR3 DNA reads TGTGCCAGCAGCGCCACTAGCGGGGGGTCGAGAACCGGGGAGCTGTTTTTT. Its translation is CASSATSGGSRTGELFF.

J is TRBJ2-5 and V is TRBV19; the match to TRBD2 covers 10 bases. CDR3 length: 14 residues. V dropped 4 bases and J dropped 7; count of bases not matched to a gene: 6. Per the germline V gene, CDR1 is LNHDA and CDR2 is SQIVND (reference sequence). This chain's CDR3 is CASSTAGGGSTQYF. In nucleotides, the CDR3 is TGTGCCAGTAGTACAGCGGGAGGGGGATCGACCCAGTACTTC. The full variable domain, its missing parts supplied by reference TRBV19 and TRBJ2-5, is DGGITQSPKYLFRKEGQNVTLSCEQNLNHDAMYWYRQDPGQGLRLIYYSQIVNDFQKGDIAEGYSVSREKKESFPLTVTSAQKNPTAFYLCASSTAGGGSTQYFGPGTRLLVL.

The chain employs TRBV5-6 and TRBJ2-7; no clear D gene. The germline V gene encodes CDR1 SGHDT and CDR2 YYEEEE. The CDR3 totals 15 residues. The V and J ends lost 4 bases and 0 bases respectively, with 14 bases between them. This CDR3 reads CASSRQLSTSYEQYF. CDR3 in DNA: TGTGCCAGCAGCCGGCAGCTGTCCACCTCCTACGAGCAGTACTTC.

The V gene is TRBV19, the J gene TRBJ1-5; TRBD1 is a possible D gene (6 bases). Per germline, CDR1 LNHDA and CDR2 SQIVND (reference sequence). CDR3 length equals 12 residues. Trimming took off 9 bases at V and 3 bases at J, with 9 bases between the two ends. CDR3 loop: CASRDNNQPQHF. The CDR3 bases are TGTGCCAGCCGGGACAACAATCAGCCCCAGCATTTT. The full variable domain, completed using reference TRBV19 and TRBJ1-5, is DGGITQSPKYLFRKEGQNVTLSCEQNLNHDAMYWYRQDPGQGLRLIYYSQIVNDFQKGDIAEGYSVSREKKESFPLTVTSAQKNPTAFYLCASRDNNQPQHFGDGTRLSIL.

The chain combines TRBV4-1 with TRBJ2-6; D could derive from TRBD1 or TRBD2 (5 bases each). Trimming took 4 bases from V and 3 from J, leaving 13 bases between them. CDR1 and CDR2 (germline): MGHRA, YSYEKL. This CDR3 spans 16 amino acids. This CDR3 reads CASSLGPEVGANVLTF. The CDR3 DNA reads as TGCGCCAGCAGCCTGGGACCGGAGGTTGGGGCCAACGTCCTGACTTTC.

CDR3 coding DNA: TGTGCCAGTAGTATGTACACAGGGGGATCTGAAGCTTTCTTT. This gives the protein CASSMYTGGSEAFF. This sequence joins TRBV19 and TRBJ1-1; 8 positions agree with TRBD1. The CDR3 has 14 amino acids. Germline lookup yields CDR1 LNHDA and CDR2 SQIVND (reference sequence). The J segment lost 6 bases and the V segment lost 3 bases, leaving 6 bases of the junction unmatched.

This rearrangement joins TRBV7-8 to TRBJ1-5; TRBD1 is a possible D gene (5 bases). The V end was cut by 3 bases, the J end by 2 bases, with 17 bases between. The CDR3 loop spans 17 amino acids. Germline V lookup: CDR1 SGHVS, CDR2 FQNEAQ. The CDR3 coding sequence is TGTGCCAGCAGCTTCGACAGAGCAGGTGAAGGCAATCAGCCCCAGCATTTT. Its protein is CASSFDRAGEGNQPQHF.

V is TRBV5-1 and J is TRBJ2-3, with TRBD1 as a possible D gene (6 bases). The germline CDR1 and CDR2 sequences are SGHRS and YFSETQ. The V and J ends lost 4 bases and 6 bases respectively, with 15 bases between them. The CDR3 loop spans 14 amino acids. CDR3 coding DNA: TGCGCCAGCAGCGGGGACACCTTTGGGGATACGCAGTATTTT. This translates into CASSGDTFGDTQYF.

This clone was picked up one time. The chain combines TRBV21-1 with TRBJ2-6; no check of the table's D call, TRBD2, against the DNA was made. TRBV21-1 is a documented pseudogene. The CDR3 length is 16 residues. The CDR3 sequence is CASSGGNHSGANVLTF. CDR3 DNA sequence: TGTGCCAGCAGCGGGGGGAACCACTCTGGGGCCAACGTCCTGACTTTC.

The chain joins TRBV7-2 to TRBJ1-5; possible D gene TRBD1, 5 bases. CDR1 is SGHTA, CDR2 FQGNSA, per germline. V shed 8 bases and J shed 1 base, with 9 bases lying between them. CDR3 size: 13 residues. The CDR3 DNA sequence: TGTGCCAGCGCAGGGCAGAGCAATCAGCCCCAGCATTTT. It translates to CASAGQSNQPQHF.

CDR3 amino acids: CASSSQENTEAFF. CDR3 nucleotides: TGTGCCAGCAGCTCTCAGGAGAACACTGAAGCTTTCTTT. V is TRBV7-3 and J is TRBJ1-1; D unresolved. Germline V gene lookup returns CDR1 SGHTA and CDR2 FQGTGA. The CDR3 spans 13 residues. Trimming pared 4 bases from V and 1 base from J, leaving 7 bases between. The full variable domain, completed using reference TRBV7-3 and TRBJ1-1, is GAGVSQTPSNKVTEKGKYVELRCDPISGHTALYWYRQSLGQGPEFLIYFQGTGAADDSGLPNDRFFAVRPEGSVSTLKIQRTERGDSAVYLCASSSQENTEAFFGQGTRLTVV.

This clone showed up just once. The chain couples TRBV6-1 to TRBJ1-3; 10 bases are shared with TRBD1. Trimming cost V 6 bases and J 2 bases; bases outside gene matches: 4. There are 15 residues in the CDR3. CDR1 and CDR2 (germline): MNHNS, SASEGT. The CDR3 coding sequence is TGTGCCAGCAGGGGACAGGGGAGGGCTGGAAACACCATATATTTT. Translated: CASRGQGRAGNTIYF.